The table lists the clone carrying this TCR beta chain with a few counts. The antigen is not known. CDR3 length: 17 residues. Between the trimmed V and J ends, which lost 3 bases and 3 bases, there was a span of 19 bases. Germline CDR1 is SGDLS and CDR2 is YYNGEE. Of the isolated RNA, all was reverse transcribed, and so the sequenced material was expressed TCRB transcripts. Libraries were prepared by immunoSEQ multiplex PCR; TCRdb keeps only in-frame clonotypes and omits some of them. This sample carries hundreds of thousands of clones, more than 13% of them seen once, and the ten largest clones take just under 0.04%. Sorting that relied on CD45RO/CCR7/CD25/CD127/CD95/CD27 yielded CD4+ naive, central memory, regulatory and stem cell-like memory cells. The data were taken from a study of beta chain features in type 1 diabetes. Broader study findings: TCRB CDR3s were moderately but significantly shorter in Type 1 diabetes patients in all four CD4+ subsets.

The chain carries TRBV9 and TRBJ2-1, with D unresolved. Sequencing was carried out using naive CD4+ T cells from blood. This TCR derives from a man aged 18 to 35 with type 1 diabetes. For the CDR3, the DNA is TGTGCCAGCAGCGGAATAGCTCATGGCCCATGCTACAATGAGCAGTTCTTC. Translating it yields CASSGIAHGPCYNEQFF. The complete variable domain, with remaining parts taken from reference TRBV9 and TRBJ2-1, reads DSGVTQTPKHLITATGQRVTLRCSPRSGDLSVYWYQQSLDQGLQFLIQYYNGEERAKGNILERFSAQQFPDLHSELNLSSLELGDSALYFCASSGIAHGPCYNEQFFGPGTRLTVL.